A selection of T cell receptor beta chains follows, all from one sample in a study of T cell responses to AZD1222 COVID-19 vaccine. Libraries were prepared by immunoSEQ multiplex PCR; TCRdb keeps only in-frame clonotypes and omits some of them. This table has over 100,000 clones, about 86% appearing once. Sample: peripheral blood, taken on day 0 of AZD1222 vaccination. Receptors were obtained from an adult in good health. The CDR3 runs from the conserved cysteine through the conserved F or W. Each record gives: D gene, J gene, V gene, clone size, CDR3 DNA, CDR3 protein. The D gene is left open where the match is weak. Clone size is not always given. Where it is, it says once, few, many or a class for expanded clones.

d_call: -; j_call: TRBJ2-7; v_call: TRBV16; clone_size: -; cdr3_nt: TGTGCCAGCAGCCAATTCAGGTACGAGCAGTACTTC; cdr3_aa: CASSQFRYEQYF
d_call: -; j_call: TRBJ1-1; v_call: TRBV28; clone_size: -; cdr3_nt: TGTGCCAGTGCACCACAGGTGACGAACACTGAAGCTTTCTTT; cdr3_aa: CASAPQVTNTEAFF
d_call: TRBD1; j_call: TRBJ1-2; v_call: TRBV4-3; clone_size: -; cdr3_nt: TGCGCCAGCAGCCAAAACAGGGGACTCAATAACTATGGCTACACCTTC; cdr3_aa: CASSQNRGLNNYGYTF
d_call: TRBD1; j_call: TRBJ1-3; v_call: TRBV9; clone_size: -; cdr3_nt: TGTGCCAGCAGCGTAGAAGGAGACAGGGCTGGAAACACCATATATTTT; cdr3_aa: CASSVEGDRAGNTIYF
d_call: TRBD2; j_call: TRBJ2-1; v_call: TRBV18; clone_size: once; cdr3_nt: TGTGCCAGCTCACAACTAGCGAGCTCCTACAATGAGCAGTTCTTC; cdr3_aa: CASSQLASSYNEQFF
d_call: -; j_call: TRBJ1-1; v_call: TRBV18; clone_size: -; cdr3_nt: TGTGCCAGCTCACCACACGAGGACACTGAAGCTTTCTTT; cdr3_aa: CASSPHEDTEAFF
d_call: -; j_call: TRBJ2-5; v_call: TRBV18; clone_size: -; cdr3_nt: TGTGCCAGCTCACCGAAGGAGGGGGAGACCCAGTACTTC; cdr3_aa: CASSPKEGETQYF
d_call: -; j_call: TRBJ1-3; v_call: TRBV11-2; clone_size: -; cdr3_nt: TGTGCCAGCAGCTTAGACCGGACAGTTCCTGGAAACACCATATATTTT; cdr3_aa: CASSLDRTVPGNTIYF
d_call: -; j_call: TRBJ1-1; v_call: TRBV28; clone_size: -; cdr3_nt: TGTGCCAGCAGTCCCCCCCTGAAGGGGCAGGGAGCTTTCTTT; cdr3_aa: CASSPPLKGQGAFF
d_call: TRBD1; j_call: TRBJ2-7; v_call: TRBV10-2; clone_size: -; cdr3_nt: TGCGCCAGCAGTGAGTGGACAGGGCCCTACGAGCAGTACTTC; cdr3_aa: CASSEWTGPYEQYF
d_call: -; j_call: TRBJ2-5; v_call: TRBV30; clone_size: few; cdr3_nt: TGTGCCTGGAGTGGACTAAAAGAGACCCAGTACTTC; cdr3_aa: CAWSGLKETQYF
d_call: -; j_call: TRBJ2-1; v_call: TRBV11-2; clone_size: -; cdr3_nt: TGTGCCAGCAGCTTACGCGACAATGAGCAGTTCTTC; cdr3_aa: CASSLRDNEQFF
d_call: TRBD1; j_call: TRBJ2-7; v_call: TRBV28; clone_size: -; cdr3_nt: TGTGCCAGCAGTTTCTCCGGGACAGGGTCGTACGAGCAGTACTTC; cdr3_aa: CASSFSGTGSYEQYF
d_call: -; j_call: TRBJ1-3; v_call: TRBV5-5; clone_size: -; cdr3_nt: TGTGCCAGCAGCCCCCCGGGTAGTGGAAACACCATATATTTT; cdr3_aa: CASSPPGSGNTIYF
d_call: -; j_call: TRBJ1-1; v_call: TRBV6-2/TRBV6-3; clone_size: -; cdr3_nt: TGTGCCAGCAGCAACTACGGAAACACTGAAGCTTTCTTT; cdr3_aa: CASSNYGNTEAFF
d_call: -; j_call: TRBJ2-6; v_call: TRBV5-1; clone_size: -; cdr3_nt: TGCGCCAGCAGCTTGGGAGTATCCGGGGCCAACGTCCTGACTTTC; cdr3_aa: CASSLGVSGANVLTF
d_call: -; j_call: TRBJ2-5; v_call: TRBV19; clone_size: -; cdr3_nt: TGTGCCAGTAGTATAGCTGGCGAGACCCAGTACTTC; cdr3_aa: CASSIAGETQYF
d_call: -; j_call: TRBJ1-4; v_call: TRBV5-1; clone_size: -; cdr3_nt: TGCGCCAGCAGCTGGGGGTCTACTGCAACTAATGAAAAACTGTTTTTT; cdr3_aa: CASSWGSTATNEKLFF
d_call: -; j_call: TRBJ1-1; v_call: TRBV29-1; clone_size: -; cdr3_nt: TGCAGCGTTGACGCATCAGACACTGAAGCTTTCTTT; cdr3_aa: CSVDASDTEAFF
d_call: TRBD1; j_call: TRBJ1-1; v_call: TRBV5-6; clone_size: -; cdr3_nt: TGTGCCAGCAGCTTGGTGACAGGGGAAACTGAAGCTTTCTTT; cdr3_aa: CASSLVTGETEAFF
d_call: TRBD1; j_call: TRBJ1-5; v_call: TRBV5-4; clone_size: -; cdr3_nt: TGTGCCAGCAGCTTGGGGACAGGAAATAATCAGCCCCAGCATTTT; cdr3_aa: CASSLGTGNNQPQHF
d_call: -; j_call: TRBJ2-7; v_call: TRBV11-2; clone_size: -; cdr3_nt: TGTGCCAGCAGCTTAGGCCGAATCGCCTACTACGAGCAGTACTTC; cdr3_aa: CASSLGRIAYYEQYF
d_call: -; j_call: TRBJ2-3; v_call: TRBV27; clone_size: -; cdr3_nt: TGTGCCAGCAGTTTGGGGCTAGGCACAGATACGCAGTATTTT; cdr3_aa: CASSLGLGTDTQYF
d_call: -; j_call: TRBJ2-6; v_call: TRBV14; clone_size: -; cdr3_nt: TGTGCCAGCAGCCGAATCGGCTCTGGGGCCAACGTCCTGACTTTC; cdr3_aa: CASSRIGSGANVLTF
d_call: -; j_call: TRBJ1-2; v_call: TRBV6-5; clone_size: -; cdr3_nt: TGTGCCAGCACGCCCACAGGGACCTATGGCTACACCTTC; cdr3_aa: CASTPTGTYGYTF
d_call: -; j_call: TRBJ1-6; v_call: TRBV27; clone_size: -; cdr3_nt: TGTGCCAGCAGTTCTCCCGGGAGCGGGTCACCCCTCCACTTT; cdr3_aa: CASSSPGSGSPLHF
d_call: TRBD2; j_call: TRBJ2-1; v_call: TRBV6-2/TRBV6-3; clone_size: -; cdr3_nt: TGTGCCAGCAGTTACTTCGGGGGGAGCTCCTACAATGAGCAGTTCTTC; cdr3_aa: CASSYFGGSSYNEQFF
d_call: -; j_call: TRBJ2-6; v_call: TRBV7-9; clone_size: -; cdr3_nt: TGTGCCAGCAGCTTAGGCTCTGGGGCCAACGTCCTGACTTTC; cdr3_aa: CASSLGSGANVLTF
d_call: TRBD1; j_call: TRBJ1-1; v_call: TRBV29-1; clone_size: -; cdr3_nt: TGCAGCGCAAAAACACAGGGGGTGAACACTGAAGCTTTCTTT; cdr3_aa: CSAKTQGVNTEAFF
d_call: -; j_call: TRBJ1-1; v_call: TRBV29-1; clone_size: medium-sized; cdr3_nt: TGCAGCGGGAGGGAGGGGAACACTGAAGCTTTCTTT; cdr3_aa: CSGREGNTEAFF
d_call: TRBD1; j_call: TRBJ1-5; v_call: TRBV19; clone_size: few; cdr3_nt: TGTGCCAGTAGGGGACAGGACAATCAGCCCCAGCATTTT; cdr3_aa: CASRGQDNQPQHF
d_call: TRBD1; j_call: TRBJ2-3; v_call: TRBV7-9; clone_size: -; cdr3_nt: TGTGCCAGCAGCCCCAGGTGGGGCAGGGGGTTTAAAGATACGCAGTATTTT; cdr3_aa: CASSPRWGRGFKDTQYF
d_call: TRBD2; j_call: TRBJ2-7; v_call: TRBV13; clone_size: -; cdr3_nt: TGTGCCAGCAGCTTACCCGGGGGGGCCTACGAGCAGTACTTC; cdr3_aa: CASSLPGGAYEQYF
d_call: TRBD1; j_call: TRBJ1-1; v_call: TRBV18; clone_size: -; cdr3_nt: TGTGCCAGCTCACCTGAAACAGGGGGGTTCACTGAAGCTTTCTTT; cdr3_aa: CASSPETGGFTEAFF
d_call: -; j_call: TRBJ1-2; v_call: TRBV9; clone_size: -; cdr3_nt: TGTGCCAGCAGTACAGGGAACTATGGCTACACCTTC; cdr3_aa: CASSTGNYGYTF
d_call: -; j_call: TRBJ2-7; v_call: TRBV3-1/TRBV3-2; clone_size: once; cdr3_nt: TGTGCCAGCAGCCACCGGTTGGTACCTAATTCCTACGAGCAGTACTTC; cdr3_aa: CASSHRLVPNSYEQYF
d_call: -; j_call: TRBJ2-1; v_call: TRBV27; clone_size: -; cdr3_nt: TGTGCCACCGTGACTGAGGTCCGTAATGAGCAGTTCTTC; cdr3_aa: CATVTEVRNEQFF
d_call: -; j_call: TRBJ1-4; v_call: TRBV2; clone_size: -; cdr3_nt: TGTGCCAGCTCGCTCTCGGGGGGGGATGAAAAACTGTTTTTT; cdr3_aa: CASSLSGGDEKLFF
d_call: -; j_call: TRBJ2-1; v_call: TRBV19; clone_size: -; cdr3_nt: TGTGCCAGTAGTATAGTTCCGGGGGAATACAATGAGCAGTTCTTC; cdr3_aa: CASSIVPGEYNEQFF
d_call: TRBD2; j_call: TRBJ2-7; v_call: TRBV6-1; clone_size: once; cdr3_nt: TGTGCCAGCAGTGAGAAACTAGCGGACTACGAGCAGTACTTC; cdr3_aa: CASSEKLADYEQYF
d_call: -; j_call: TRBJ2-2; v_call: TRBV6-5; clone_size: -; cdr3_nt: TGTGCCAGCAGCCTGGACAACATCGAGACCGGGGAGCTGTTTTTT; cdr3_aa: CASSLDNIETGELFF
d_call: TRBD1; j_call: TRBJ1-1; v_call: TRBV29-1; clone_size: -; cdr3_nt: TGCAGCGTGAAGGGACAGGGGAACACTGAAGCTTTCTTT; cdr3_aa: CSVKGQGNTEAFF
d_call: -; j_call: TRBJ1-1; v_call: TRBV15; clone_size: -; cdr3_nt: TGTGCCACCAGCAGAGATTCCCAGGGCTTGACTTTCTTT; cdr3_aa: CATSRDSQGLTFF
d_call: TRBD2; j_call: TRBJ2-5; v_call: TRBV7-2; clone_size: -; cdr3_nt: TGTGCCAGCAGCTTAGTTTCCAGCGGGGGCGGGGTTCTCCAGTACTTC; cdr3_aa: CASSLVSSGGGVLQYF
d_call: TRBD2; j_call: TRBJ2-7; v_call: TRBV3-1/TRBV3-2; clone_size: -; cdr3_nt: TGTGCCAGCACCCCTAGCGGGAGCTGGTACGAGCAGTACTTC; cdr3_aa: CASTPSGSWYEQYF
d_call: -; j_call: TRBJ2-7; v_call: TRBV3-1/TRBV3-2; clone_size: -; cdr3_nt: TGTGCCAGCACCCAGAGTAGCGGCCGAAAACGCTATGAGCAGTACTTC; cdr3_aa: CASTQSSGRKRYEQYF
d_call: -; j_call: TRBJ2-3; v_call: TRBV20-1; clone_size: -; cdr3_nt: TGCAGTGCTAGTTTCGGGCCCGATACGCAGTATTTT; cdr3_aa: CSASFGPDTQYF
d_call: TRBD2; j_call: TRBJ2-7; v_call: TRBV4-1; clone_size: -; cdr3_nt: TGCGCCAGCAGCCCGGAAGGGGCGGGAGTTAGCTACGAGCAGTACTTC; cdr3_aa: CASSPEGAGVSYEQYF
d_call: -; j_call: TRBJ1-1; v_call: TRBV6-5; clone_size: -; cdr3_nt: TGTGCCAGCAGCTCGGGACGGGCGACTGAAGCTTTCTTT; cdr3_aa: CASSSGRATEAFF
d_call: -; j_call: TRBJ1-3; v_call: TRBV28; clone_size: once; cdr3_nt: TGTGCCAGCAGTTTAGAACCGATCTCTGGAAACACCATATATTTT; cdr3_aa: CASSLEPISGNTIYF
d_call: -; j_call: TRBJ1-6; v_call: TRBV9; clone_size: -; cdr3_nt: TGTGCCAGCAGCGTAGCAGGGAATAATTCACCCCTCCACTTT; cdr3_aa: CASSVAGNNSPLHF
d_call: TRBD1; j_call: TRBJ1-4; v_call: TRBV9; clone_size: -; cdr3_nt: TGTGCCAGCAGCCAAACCCCGCAGGGGGCCATGGAAAAACTGTTTTTT; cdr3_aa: CASSQTPQGAMEKLFF
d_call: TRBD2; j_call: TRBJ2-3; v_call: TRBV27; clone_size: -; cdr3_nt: TGTGCCAGCAGTTTTGCGGGAGGCACAGATACGCAGTATTTT; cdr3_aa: CASSFAGGTDTQYF
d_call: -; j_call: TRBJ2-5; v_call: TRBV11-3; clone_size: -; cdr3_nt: TGTGCCAGCAGCTTGGTCGGAAAAGAGACCCAGTACTTC; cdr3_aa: CASSLVGKETQYF
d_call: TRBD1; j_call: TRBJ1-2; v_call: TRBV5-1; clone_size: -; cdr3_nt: TGCGCCAGCAGCTTAAGGACAGGGCAAGAGCCTAACTATGGCTACACCTTC; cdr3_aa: CASSLRTGQEPNYGYTF
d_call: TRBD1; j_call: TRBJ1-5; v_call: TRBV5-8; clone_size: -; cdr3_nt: TGTGCCAGCGAAGGGACAGGGGTCATTCAGCCCCAGCATTTT; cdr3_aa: CASEGTGVIQPQHF
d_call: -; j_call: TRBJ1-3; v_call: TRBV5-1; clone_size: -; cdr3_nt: TGCGCCAGCAGCTTGGACGGCAGACTCTCTGGAAACACCATATATTTT; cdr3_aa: CASSLDGRLSGNTIYF
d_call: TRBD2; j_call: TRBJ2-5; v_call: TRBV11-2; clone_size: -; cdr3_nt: TGTGCCAGCAGCTTATGGGCTAGCGGGGGGGTCACAGGGGAGACCCAGTACTTC; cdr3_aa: CASSLWASGGVTGETQYF
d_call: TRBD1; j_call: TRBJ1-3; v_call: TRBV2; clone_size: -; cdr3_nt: TGTGCCAGCAAGAGGCAGGGGGCCTCTGGAAACACCATATATTTT; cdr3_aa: CASKRQGASGNTIYF
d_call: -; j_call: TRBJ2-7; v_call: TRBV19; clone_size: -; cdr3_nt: TGTGCCAGTAGTAAGGACGGAACCTACGAGCAGTACTTC; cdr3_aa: CASSKDGTYEQYF